These T cell receptor beta chains were read from a single sample in a study of shared clonotypes between healthy human individuals. Sequenced by immunoSEQ multiplex PCR; TCRdb stores in-frame clones only, minus some. The sample includes millions of clones, 85% to 95% of them seen just once. Sequenced: naive CD4+ T cells sorted from blood. All receptors derive from a young man in good health. CDR3s include the opening cysteine and the closing phenylalanine or tryptophan. A D gene is named only where the DNA matches it firmly. Expanded clones get a size class; other rows say once, few or many, or leave the size out.

TRBV7-2	TRBJ1-4	.	.	CASSLVTGVNEKLFF	TGTGCCAGCAGCTTAGTAACGGGAGTTAATGAAAAACTGTTTTTT
TRBV7-9	TRBJ1-4	.	.	CASSLSGATNEKLFF	TGTGCCAGCAGCCTCTCGGGGGCAACTAATGAAAAACTGTTTTTT
TRBV27	TRBJ1-2	.	.	CASSPEWGLSGYTF	TGTGCCAGCAGTCCAGAATGGGGTCTGAGCGGCTACACCTTC
TRBV18	TRBJ1-4	TRBD1	.	CASSRWTRDRGPTNEKLFF	TGTGCCAGCTCCCGATGGACCCGGGACAGGGGACCAACTAATGAAAAACTGTTTTTT
TRBV7-2	TRBJ1-2	.	.	CASSLTPSSTGGYTF	TGTGCCAGCAGCCTTACGCCTTCCTCTACGGGTGGCTACACCTTC
TRBV15	TRBJ2-2	.	.	CATSITGATGELFF	TGTGCCACCAGCATAACGGGGGCCACCGGGGAGCTGTTTTTT
TRBV7-8	TRBJ1-5	TRBD1	.	CASSVGTGSSNQPQHF	TGTGCCAGCAGCGTAGGGACAGGGTCGAGCAATCAGCCCCAGCATTTT
TRBV5-5	TRBJ1-1	.	.	CASSLGRFGEAFF	TGTGCCAGCAGCTTAGGCCGATTTGGGGAAGCTTTCTTT
TRBV30	TRBJ1-1	.	few	CAWKRLEGSGNTEAFF	TGTGCCTGGAAAAGGTTAGAAGGCAGCGGGAACACTGAAGCTTTCTTT
TRBV15	TRBJ1-3	TRBD1	.	CATSSLGQGAKRNTIYF	TGTGCCACCAGCAGCTTGGGACAGGGGGCTAAGAGAAACACCATATATTTT
TRBV12-5	TRBJ2-7	.	.	CASGGSPVREQYF	TGTGCTAGTGGGGGGTCGCCAGTTCGGGAGCAGTACTTC
TRBV7-2	TRBJ2-2	TRBD1	.	CASRATGANTGELFF	TGTGCCAGCAGGGCTACAGGGGCGAACACCGGGGAGCTGTTTTTT
TRBV9	TRBJ2-7	TRBD1	.	CASSVGGGQGQYEQYF	TGTGCCAGCAGCGTAGGAGGGGGACAGGGTCAATACGAGCAGTACTTC
TRBV10-3	TRBJ1-3	TRBD1	.	CAITPGQSLGTIYF	TGTGCCATCACCCCGGGACAGTCGTTGGGCACCATATATTTT
TRBV7-2	TRBJ2-7	TRBD1	.	CASSLKQGAPYEQYF	TGTGCCAGCAGCTTAAAACAGGGGGCCCCCTACGAGCAGTACTTC
TRBV6-5	TRBJ1-2	TRBD1	once	CASRWGTGGGGYTF	TGTGCCAGCAGGTGGGGGACAGGCGGGGGTGGCTACACCTTC
TRBV6-6	TRBJ2-7	.	.	CASSPGTLTSYEQYF	TGTGCCAGCAGCCCCGGGACACTTACATCCTACGAGCAGTACTTC
TRBV7-2	TRBJ2-7	.	.	CASSPTWGRYEQYF	TGTGCCAGCAGCCCGACATGGGGGCGCTACGAGCAGTACTTC
TRBV27	TRBJ2-7	TRBD1	.	CASHRTGGNYEQYF	TGTGCCAGCCACCGCACAGGGGGCAACTACGAGCAGTACTTC
TRBV6-6	TRBJ2-1	TRBD2	.	CASSSGLAGGNEQFF	TGTGCCAGCAGTTCCGGACTAGCGGGAGGCAATGAGCAGTTCTTC
TRBV11-2	TRBJ2-5	.	.	CASSLEARVGTQYF	TGTGCCAGCAGCTTAGAGGCGAGGGTGGGGACCCAGTACTTC
TRBV4-1	TRBJ1-5	TRBD1	.	CASSQKPGQNSNQPQHF	TGCGCCAGCAGCCAAAAGCCGGGACAGAATAGCAATCAGCCCCAGCATTTT
TRBV5-1	TRBJ1-4	.	.	CASSLGRLNEKLFF	TGCGCCAGCAGCTTGGGCAGACTTAATGAAAAACTGTTTTTT
TRBV5-1	TRBJ1-2	.	.	CASSSEVYGYTF	TGCGCCAGCAGCTCCGAGGTCTATGGCTACACCTTC
TRBV10-1	TRBJ2-1	.	.	CASSLTAGSYNEQFF	TGCGCCAGCAGTTTAACGGCAGGCTCCTACAATGAGCAGTTCTTC
TRBV7-4	TRBJ1-6	.	.	CASTTYRGRSFNSPLHF	TGTGCCAGCACCACGTATCGAGGGCGCTCCTTTAATTCACCCCTCCACTTT
TRBV30	TRBJ2-5	TRBD2	.	CAWSGWERGRQETQYF	TGTGCCTGGAGTGGATGGGAGCGGGGGAGACAAGAGACCCAGTACTTC
TRBV6-1	TRBJ1-4	.	.	CASSEAGGQRSEKLFF	TGTGCCAGCAGTGAAGCGGGGGGACAACGAAGTGAAAAACTGTTTTTT
TRBV5-1	TRBJ2-1	TRBD1	.	CASSLVGTGGYNEQFF	TGCGCCAGCAGCTTGGTCGGGACAGGGGGGTACAATGAGCAGTTCTTC
TRBV7-9	TRBJ1-2	TRBD1	.	CASSSLGQGVTF	TGTGCCAGCAGCTCACTAGGACAGGGGGTTACCTTC
TRBV21-1	TRBJ2-3	.	.	CASSKGHKDTRLAGGNTDTQYF	TGTGCCAGCAGCAAAGGACACAAAGACACAAGACTAGCGGGGGGGAACACAGATACGCAGTATTTT
TRBV23-1	TRBJ2-7	.	.	CASSWGEQYF	TGCGCCAGCAGTTGGGGAGAGCAGTACTTC
TRBV6-1	TRBJ1-5	.	.	CASSVASGIAIQAPADF	.
TRBV7-2	TRBJ2-3	.	.	CASSWAEGQGNTDTQYF	TGTGCCAGCAGCTGGGCCGAGGGGCAGGGAAACACAGATACGCAGTATTTT
TRBV2	TRBJ2-7	.	.	CASREGQSYEQYF	TGTGCCAGCAGGGAGGGACAGAGCTACGAGCAGTACTTC
TRBV6-1	TRBJ1-5	.	.	CASRTAGAANQPQHF	TGTGCCAGCAGGACGGCAGGGGCGGCCAATCAGCCCCAGCATTTT
TRBV5-1	TRBJ2-3	.	.	CASSTDSGTDTQYF	TGCGCCAGCAGCACGGACTCGGGCACAGATACGCAGTATTTT
TRBV7-2	TRBJ2-1	TRBD2	.	CASSLGASGSYNEQFF	TGTGCCAGCAGCTTAGGGGCTAGCGGGAGTTACAATGAGCAGTTCTTC
TRBV7-9	TRBJ2-6	.	.	CASSLFGGANVLTF	TGTGCCAGCAGCTTATTCGGTGGGGCCAACGTCCTGACTTTC